Listed below are T cell receptor beta chains from one sample, sequenced in a study of shared clonotypes between healthy human individuals. Profiling relied on immunoSEQ multiplex PCR, and the TCRdb table lists in-frame clones only, not all of them. There are about 1.5 million clones in the sample; roughly 96% occur only once, and 1.2% lies in the top ten. Sequencing was done on a sample of naive CD4+ T cells sorted from blood. Every receptor here comes from a man aged 30 to 45 in good health. Each CDR3 is given with its conserved first and last residue. D genes are given only for firm matches. Clone size appears in some rows only: once, few, many, or a class for an expanded clone.

TRBV11-2	TRBD2	-	TRBJ2-1	CASSFPLAGSYNEQFF	TGTGCCAGCAGCTTCCCACTAGCGGGGTCCTACAATGAGCAGTTCTTC
TRBV11-2	-	-	TRBJ2-2	CASSPGLREAGELFF	TGTGCCAGCAGCCCGGGACTCCGGGAAGCCGGGGAGCTGTTTTTT
TRBV5-1	-	-	TRBJ2-3	CASSLESSPQWYTQYF	TGCGCCAGCAGCTTGGAGTCTAGCCCCCAGTGGTATACGCAGTATTTT
TRBV5-1	-	-	TRBJ2-7	CASSFGGGTYEQYF	TGCGCCAGCAGCTTTGGGGGAGGCACCTACGAGCAGTACTTC
TRBV5-4	TRBD1	-	TRBJ2-3	CASSPDRGRTDTQYF	TGTGCCAGCAGCCCTGACAGGGGGCGGACAGATACGCAGTATTTT
TRBV10-3	-	-	TRBJ2-5	CAISVHFRSGQETQYF	TGTGCCATCAGTGTACATTTTAGGTCGGGACAAGAGACCCAGTACTTC
TRBV6-1	-	-	TRBJ2-2	CASSELGTGELFF	TGTGCCAGCAGTGAATTGGGGACCGGGGAGCTGTTTTTT
TRBV14	-	-	TRBJ2-7	CASSLLWEQYF	TGTGCCAGCAGCCTACTTTGGGAGCAGTACTTC
TRBV10-2	-	-	TRBJ2-5	CATAGGGWETQYF	TGCGCCACAGCCGGAGGGGGGTGGGAGACCCAGTACTTC
TRBV7-9	TRBD1	-	TRBJ2-7	CASSTRDRVTYEQYF	TGTGCCAGCAGCACCCGGGACAGGGTTACCTACGAGCAGTACTTC
TRBV21-1	-	-	TRBJ2-5	CASRTKRDTSGSRETQYF	TGTGCCAGCAGAACGAAAAGGGATACTAGCGGGAGTCGAGAGACCCAGTACTTC
TRBV27	TRBD1	once	TRBJ2-7	CASSYRGHEQYF	TGTGCCAGCAGTTACAGGGGCCACGAGCAGTACTTC
TRBV19	-	-	TRBJ2-5	CASSISRVETQYF	TGTGCCAGTAGTATAAGCAGGGTTGAGACCCAGTACTTC
TRBV28	-	-	TRBJ2-1	CASSFRNEQFF	TGTGCCAGCAGTTTCCGGAATGAGCAGTTCTTC
TRBV27	-	once	TRBJ2-1	CASSLFSGRSYNEQFF	TGTGCCAGCAGTTTATTTAGCGGCCGCTCCTACAATGAGCAGTTCTTC
TRBV2	-	-	TRBJ1-1	CASILTGNTEAFF	TGTGCCAGCATATTAACAGGTAACACTGAAGCTTTCTTT
TRBV5-1	TRBD1	-	TRBJ2-2	CASSFSPQGADGELFF	TGCGCCAGCAGCTTTAGCCCACAGGGGGCGGATGGGGAGCTGTTTTTT
TRBV5-1	-	once	TRBJ2-7	CASSLAGSSYEQYF	TGCGCCAGCAGCTTGGCTGGGAGCTCCTACGAGCAGTACTTC
TRBV28	-	once	TRBJ2-7	CASSLRAYEQYF	TGTGCCAGCAGTTTACGGGCCTACGAGCAGTACTTC